Described below is a single T cell receptor beta chain sequence and its context. The length of the CDR3 is 15 residues. CDR1 is WSHSY, CDR2 SAAADI, per germline. V was trimmed by 6 bases and J by 1 base, leaving 15 bases between them. This entry is derived from a study of blood T cell repertoires in COVID-19. Turning to the study itself: T cells, B-cell-depleted T cells, or PBMCs provided the cDNA or gDNA that served as material.

In the study's own analysis: Amplified reference gene primers provided the basis for estimating nucleated cell counts. Generated by immunoSEQ multiplex PCR, the TCRdb table keeps only in-frame clones and is missing some. Clone size and the V and J calls come from that table; the DNA yielded D and trimming. This sample has fewer than 300,000 clones, with roughly 84% found just once. Sequencing was done on a sample of peripheral blood. The chain couples TRBV10-2 to TRBJ1-1, with a possible D match to TRBD1 (5 bases). This TCR derives from a woman under 30 with acute or convalescent COVID-19. The CDR3 is CASRDPGRRNTEAFF. CDR3 bases: TGCGCCAGCAGAGATCCAGGGCGGAGGAACACTGAAGCTTTCTTT.